Each of the 3 T cell receptor beta chains below was sequenced from the same sample in a study of siplizumab effects on memory and regulatory T cells. Generated by immunoSEQ multiplex PCR, the TCRdb table keeps only in-frame clones and is missing some. The sample gives 3,500 to 4,500 clones, around half of which show up once; 3% to 4% is in the top ten. An approximately 6-day coculture at 37°C was performed with the mixed lymphocyte reaction cells. No antigen has been assigned to these receptors. Sequenced: CFSE-low (dividing) CD4+ T cells sorted from an allogeneic mixed lymphocyte reaction. The source of these receptors is a human donor in good health; the cells came from an allogeneic mixed lymphocyte reaction. Some clones in this sample may be carry-over from other donors' samples.

The chain couples TRBV6-6 to TRBJ1-2, with a possible D match to TRBD1 (5 bases). The V end lost 5 bases, the J end lost 8 bases, and 12 bases lay between the germline ends. Per the germline V gene, CDR1 is MNHNY and CDR2 is SVGAGI (reference sequence). The CDR3 sequence is 12 residues long. The CDR3 coding sequence is TGTGCCAGCAGTCCGGGGGGGGGAGGCTACACCTTC. Translation gives CASSPGGGGYTF.

In this sample, this clone turned up once. The chain links TRBV7-2 to TRBJ2-5, with 9 nucleotides matching TRBD2. In germline, CDR1 is SGHTA, CDR2 FQGNSA. The CDR3 is 14 amino acids. The V gene end was trimmed by 5 bases and the J gene end by 13 bases; junction bases not matched to a gene: 14. CDR3 in amino acids: CASSRISGLAIRYF. The CDR3 DNA is TGTGCCAGCAGCAGAATCAGTGGACTAGCGATTAGGTACTTC. The variable domain in full, with the rest retrieved from reference TRBV7-2 and TRBJ2-5, is GAGVSQSPSNKVTEKGKDVELRCDPISGHTALYWYRQSLGQGLEFLIYFQGNSAPDKSGLPSDRFSAERTGGSVSTLTIQRTQQEDSAVYLCASSRISGLAIRYFGPGTRLLVL.

This clone was detected a few times. The CDR3 reads CASSFSYNTEAFF. Written as DNA, the CDR3 is TGTGCCAGCAGCTTTAGTTATAACACTGAAGCTTTCTTT. The rearrangement uses TRBV7-2 and TRBJ1-1; the D is unclear. The CDR3 runs to 13 residues. Trimming left V 3 bases short and J 2 bases short, with 7 bases between. Germline CDR1 and CDR2: SGHTA and FQGNSA. Full variable domain (rest looked up from reference TRBV7-2 and TRBJ1-1): GAGVSQSPSNKVTEKGKDVELRCDPISGHTALYWYRQSLGQGLEFLIYFQGNSAPDKSGLPSDRFSAERTGGSVSTLTIQRTQQEDSAVYLCASSFSYNTEAFFGQGTRLTVV.